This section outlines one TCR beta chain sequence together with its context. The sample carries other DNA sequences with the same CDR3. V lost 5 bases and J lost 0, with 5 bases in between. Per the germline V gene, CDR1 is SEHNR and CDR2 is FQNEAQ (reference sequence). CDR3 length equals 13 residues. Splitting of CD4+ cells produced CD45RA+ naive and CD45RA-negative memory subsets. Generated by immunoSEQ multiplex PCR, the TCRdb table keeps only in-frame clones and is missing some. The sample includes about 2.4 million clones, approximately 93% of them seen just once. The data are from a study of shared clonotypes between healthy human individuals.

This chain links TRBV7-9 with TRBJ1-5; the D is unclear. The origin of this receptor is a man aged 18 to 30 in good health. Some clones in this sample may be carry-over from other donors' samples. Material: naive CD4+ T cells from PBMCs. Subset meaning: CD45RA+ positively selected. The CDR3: CASSLNSNQPQHF. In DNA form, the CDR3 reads TGTGCCAGCAGCCTAAATAGCAATCAGCCCCAGCATTTT.